The clone carrying this T cell receptor beta chain was detected only a few times. The sample belongs to a study of blood T cell repertoires in COVID-19. Study background: Both acute and convalescent COVID-19 samples were obtained from the United States, Italy and Spain.

Cohort assignment relied on participant-reported clinical history. Either two negative PCRs, clearance, or symptom resolution qualified Cohort 3 donors as recovered. In the authors' methods: Reference gene primer amplification gave estimated nucleated cell counts. Only in-frame clones appear in the TCRdb table, and some are missing; sequencing was by immunoSEQ multiplex PCR. D and trimming come from the DNA, and the V and J calls and clone size come from that table. The sample has under 150,000 clones, around four fifths seen once. The CDR3 consists of 15 residues. V lost 7 bases, J lost 2 bases, and 15 bases lay in between. CDR1 and CDR2 (germline): LNHDA, SQIVND (reference sequence).

Sequencing input: PBMCs or T cells enriched from blood (not recorded which). This TCR was recovered from a woman in her thirties or forties who had recovered from COVID-19. This chain connects TRBV19 to TRBJ2-1; possible D gene TRBD1, 7 bases. CDR3 residues: CASNLQGRTYNEQFF. Written as DNA, the CDR3 is TGTGCCAGTAACCTACAGGGGAGGACCTACAATGAGCAGTTCTTC.